This TCR beta chain is drawn from a study of cytomegalovirus exposure and HLA in healthy donors. Primers: 60 Vbeta forward and 13 Jbeta reverse. In the original workflow: Roughly 10 million shared chains were among around 80 million unique TCR beta chains counted in a later analysis. Assay: immunoSEQ multiplex PCR; the TCRdb copy retains only in-frame clones and omits some. That table furnishes V, J and clone size, whereas the DNA furnished D and trimming. Of more than 80,000 clones in the sample, around 79% were seen once. The germline CDR1 and CDR2 sequences are LGHNA and YSLEER. V was trimmed by 0 bases and J by 0 bases, leaving 11 bases between them. CDR3 length equals 17 residues. Comment on this clone: Its antigen is undetermined.

Overall study results and limits: In a later analysis, TCR beta V- and J-gene trimming showed a link to a missense DCLRE1C variant. HLA allele associations emerged for roughly 16,000 TCR beta sequences in a later analysis, at 0.05 false discovery rate.

This chain uses TRBV4-3 with TRBJ2-2; D is ambiguous. This TCR came from a man in his 60s in good health and CMV-seronegative. The sample was PBMCs. The CDR3 coding sequence is TGCGCCAGCAGCCAAGAAAGCCGCCTTTCGAACACCGGGGAGCTGTTTTTT. Translated, it gives CASSQESRLSNTGELFF.